A single count supports the clone carrying this T cell receptor (beta chain). Antigen specificity is unknown. TCRdb keeps only in-frame clones here, not all; method: immunoSEQ multiplex PCR. Of 150,000 to 200,000 clones in the sample, 80% to 90% were seen once. The source of the sample is a study of lymphopenia after photon versus proton radiotherapy. General study results and limits: Survival link was tested only in deceased patients; proton benefit remains a possibility. Photon-treated patients lost naive T cells and TCR diversity; proton-treated stayed stable.

Sample: peripheral blood, taken from a patient treated with photon-based radiotherapy. The TCR comes from a man aged 45-65 years with gastric cancer.

CDR3 in DNA: TGCGCCAGCCCGGGACAGTTTTATGGCTACACCTTC. This gives the protein CASPGQFYGYTF. The chain is built from TRBV23-1 and TRBJ1-2; 7 bases align to TRBD1. TRBV23-1 is marked as an open reading frame, function uncertain. Trimming took 8 bases from V and 5 from J; bases not matched to a gene: 5. The CDR3 runs 12 residues.